The rows below give T cell receptor beta chains drawn from one sample of a study of blood T cell repertoires in COVID-19. TCRdb's copy holds only in-frame clones and misses some; the assay was immunoSEQ multiplex PCR. This sample has around 46,000 clones, with approximately 86% found just once. Material for sequencing was peripheral blood. All receptors come from a man aged 35 to 55 with active COVID-19. Each CDR3 is given with its conserved first and last residue. A D gene is named only where the DNA matches it firmly. A clone size is listed for some rows: how often the clone was seen (once, few, many), or a class if it is expanded.

D gene,V gene,clone size,J gene,CDR3 DNA,CDR3 protein
.,TRBV4-1,.,TRBJ1-3,TGCGCCAGCAGCCAAGATCAGGTGATCTCTGGAAACACCATATATTTT,CASSQDQVISGNTIYF
.,TRBV28,once,TRBJ1-2,TGTGCCAGCAGTGCCCTAGGGGGGGACCACGGGGGCTACACCTTC,CASSALGGDHGGYTF
TRBD1,TRBV3-1/TRBV3-2,.,TRBJ1-3,TGTGCCAGCAGCCTATTCGTAGGACAGGGGGGTTCTGGAAACACCATATATTTT,CASSLFVGQGGSGNTIYF
TRBD1,TRBV10-3,many,TRBJ1-1,TGTGCCATCAGGGATCGACAGGGGATGAACACTGAAGCTTTCTTT,CAIRDRQGMNTEAFF
TRBD1,TRBV7-9,.,TRBJ1-1,TGTGCCAGCAGCTTAGGTGAGGGGGCTGACACTGAAGCTTTCTTT,CASSLGEGADTEAFF
TRBD1,TRBV5-4,.,TRBJ1-4,TGTGCCAGCAGCCCGGGACAGAACAGGGAAAAACTGTTTTTT,CASSPGQNREKLFF
.,TRBV7-6,.,TRBJ2-5,TGTGCCAGCAGCTTCTTGGGGAGGGGGGCAGAGACCCAGTACTTC,CASSFLGRGAETQYF
TRBD1,TRBV7-9,.,TRBJ2-5,TGTGCCAGCAGCTTAGTAGGGGGCGGAAAGACCCAGTACTTC,CASSLVGGGKTQYF
.,TRBV27,medium-sized,TRBJ2-3,TGTGCCAGCAGTTTATCGGCAGGGATAATCCCCACAGATACGCAGTATTTT,CASSLSAGIIPTDTQYF
TRBD1,TRBV7-8,once,TRBJ1-3,TGTGCCAGCAGCCCTACAGGGGGCGCGACTGGAAACACCATATATTTT,CASSPTGGATGNTIYF
.,TRBV19,.,TRBJ1-1,TGTGCCAGTAGTATAGATCTGTTCAGGGAAGCTTTCTTT,CASSIDLFREAFF
.,TRBV27,.,TRBJ2-1,TGTGCCAGCAACTGGGGCAGGTTGCCCAATGAGCAGTTCTTC,CASNWGRLPNEQFF
TRBD1,TRBV13,.,TRBJ2-7,TGTGCCAGCAGCCAGGGGGCCCACGAGCAGTACTTC,CASSQGAHEQYF
TRBD2,TRBV6-5,.,TRBJ2-1,TGTGCCAGCAGTCCCCCTAGAAGCGGGAACGATGAGCAGTTCTTC,CASSPPRSGNDEQFF
.,TRBV24-1,.,TRBJ2-1,TGTGCCACCAGTGAAGGGAGCTCCTACAATGAGCAGTTCTTC,CATSEGSSYNEQFF
TRBD1,TRBV5-6,once,TRBJ1-2,TGTGCCAGCAGCTCAGGACAGGTCTATGGCTACACCTTC,CASSSGQVYGYTF
TRBD1,TRBV24-1,once,TRBJ1-3,TGTGCCACCAGTGATCGCCTGGTAAGCCAGGGGGGACCGAACCGTTCTGGAAACACCATATATTTT,CATSDRLVSQGGPNRSGNTIYF
TRBD2,TRBV29-1,.,TRBJ2-3,TGCAGCGTTGAATCAGCGGGAAGCCCAGATACGCAGTATTTT,CSVESAGSPDTQYF
.,TRBV27,once,TRBJ1-1,TGTGCCAGCAGTTTGGCGTTGACTCCTAACACTGAAGCTTTCTTT,CASSLALTPNTEAFF
.,TRBV3-1/TRBV3-2,many,TRBJ2-2,TGTGCCAGCAGCCAAGGTTTTAGCGGAGGGACCGGGGAGCTGTTTTTT,CASSQGFSGGTGELFF
TRBD2,TRBV29-1,.,TRBJ2-7,TGCAGCGTTGGTCCCCTAGCGGGGACCTACGAGCAGTACTTC,CSVGPLAGTYEQYF
.,TRBV6-5,.,TRBJ2-5,TGTGCCAGCAGCCGGGGACTGAACCAAGAGACCCAGTACTTC,CASSRGLNQETQYF
TRBD1,TRBV5-4,once,TRBJ2-5,TGTGCCAGCAGCCATAGTACAGGGGGCGCCTTTCAAGAGACCCAGTACTTC,CASSHSTGGAFQETQYF
TRBD1,TRBV4-2,few,TRBJ2-7,TGTGCCAGCAGCCGTTACTCCGGGACAGCTACCTACGAGCAGTACTTC,CASSRYSGTATYEQYF
TRBD1,TRBV2,.,TRBJ2-7,TGTGCCAGCAGGCCCCCCGGGACAGGGACCTACGAGCAGTACTTC,CASRPPGTGTYEQYF
.,TRBV10-1,.,TRBJ2-2,TGCGCCAGCAGTGAGTCGAAGGGGGACACCGGGGAGCTGTTTTTT,CASSESKGDTGELFF
.,TRBV19,.,TRBJ1-6,TGTGCCAGTAGTATAGAGGGCAAGAAAAGATCACCCCTCCACTTT,CASSIEGKKRSPLHF
TRBD2,TRBV28,.,TRBJ2-7,TGTGCCAGCCGTGGTAGGGACGGACTAGCGGGCGGTTTCTCCTACGAGCAGTACTTC,CASRGRDGLAGGFSYEQYF
.,TRBV12-3/TRBV12-4,.,TRBJ1-1,TGTGCCAGCAGTCGAGTATACACTGAAGCTTTCTTT,CASSRVYTEAFF
TRBD1,TRBV6-5,.,TRBJ1-2,TGTGCCAGCAGTTCCGACAGGGGGCACTATGGCTACACCTTC,CASSSDRGHYGYTF
TRBD2,TRBV7-8,.,TRBJ2-2,TGTGCCAGCAGCACCTCCCTAGAGCGGGAGCTGAACACCGGGGAGCTGTTTTTT,CASSTSLERELNTGELFF
.,TRBV5-1,.,TRBJ1-1,TGCGCCAGCAGGGGCCTGAACACTGAAGCTTTCTTT,CASRGLNTEAFF
.,TRBV5-4,once,TRBJ2-3,TGTGCCAGCAGCTTGGTGGCCCGGAGGGCAGATACGCAGTATTTT,CASSLVARRADTQYF
TRBD1,TRBV30,few,TRBJ1-6,TGTGCCTGGAGTGGGGGACAGGATAATTCACCCCTCCACTTT,CAWSGGQDNSPLHF
.,TRBV19,once,TRBJ2-1,TGTGCCAGTAGTCCTAGCTTAGGCTACAATGAGCAGTTCTTC,CASSPSLGYNEQFF
.,TRBV24-1,.,TRBJ1-2,TGTGCCACCAGTGAGGCGGCTAACTATGGCTACACCTTC,CATSEAANYGYTF
TRBD2,TRBV2,.,TRBJ2-3,TGTGCCAGCAGCGCGACTAGCGGGAGGGCGGGAGATACGCAGTATTTT,CASSATSGRAGDTQYF
.,TRBV4-1,.,TRBJ2-6,TGCGCCAGCAGCGGTCCAGGGGCTGGGGCCAACGTCCTGACTTTC,CASSGPGAGANVLTF
.,TRBV19,.,TRBJ2-3,TGTGCCAGTAGCCAAACCTTAAGCGGGAGCACAGATACGCAGTATTTT,CASSQTLSGSTDTQYF
TRBD1,TRBV7-9,.,TRBJ1-2,TGTGCCAGCAGCTTCGCAGGGGGCGGCTACACCTTC,CASSFAGGGYTF
TRBD1,TRBV2,.,TRBJ1-6,TGTGCCAGCACCGCGCCACAGACAGGGAATAGCTCACCCCTCCACTTT,CASTAPQTGNSSPLHF
.,TRBV29-1,once,TRBJ2-3,TGCAGCGTTGAGTCAGGGGCAACTAGCACAGATACGCAGTATTTT,CSVESGATSTDTQYF
TRBD1,TRBV30,.,TRBJ1-2,TGTGCCTGGAGAAAAGGGGGCGCGAACTATGGCTACACCTTC,CAWRKGGANYGYTF
.,TRBV2,.,TRBJ2-7,TGTGCCAGCAGTGCCAATCTAGTTACCTACGAGCAGTACTTC,CASSANLVTYEQYF